A single sample is the source of the 22 T cell receptor beta chains below, sequenced in a study of regulatory T cells in long-lasting Graves disease. Construction of the TCR beta libraries employed iRepertoire HTBI primers in conjunction with Arm-PCR of CDR3 regions. One entry per CDR3 protein results from TCRdb running MiXCR on the multiplex PCR reads. This sample yields more than 650,000 distinct CDR3 sequences, of which 25% to 35% are seen a single time; about two fifths belongs to the top ten. The time point: persistent/refractory GD, antithyroid drugs over 5 years with positive TRAb. PBMC RNA was the source of the TCR library. Specimen: peripheral blood mononuclear cells (PBMCs), collected when the disease was refractory, from a patient treated with antithyroid drugs. All receptors derive from a female donor with Graves disease.

This chain joins TRBV20-1 and TRBJ2-3; 15 bases are shared with TRBD2. This CDR3 contains 17 residues. Per germline, CDR1 DFQATT and CDR2 SNEGSKA (reference sequence). Losses at the gene ends were 6 bases for V and 2 bases for J; bases not matched to a gene: 9. The CDR3 here is CSATPGLAGGFTDTQYF. In DNA form, the CDR3 reads TGCAGTGCAACCCCGGGACTAGCGGGAGGTTTCACAGATACGCAGTATTTT.

This clonotype was observed at least ten times. The chain carries TRBV12-3 or TRBV12-4 and TRBJ1-2; perhaps TRBD1 as D (5 bases). This CDR3 spans 15 amino acids. V lost 2 bases and J lost 2, with 12 bases in between. CDR3 sequence reads: CASSLYGRDNYGYTF. In DNA, the CDR3 is TGTGCCAGCAGTTTATATGGTCGGGACAACTATGGCTACACCTTC.

Notes on this clonotype: A much larger clone differs by one base, so this may be a read error. The chain links TRBV6-1 to TRBJ1-5; the D gene is possibly TRBD1 (5 bases). The CDR3 extends over 15 amino acids. V lost 4 bases and J 0 bases, leaving 10 bases between the germline ends. The germline V gene has CDR1 MNHNS and CDR2 SASEGT. The CDR3 DNA follows: TGTGCCAGCAGTGTCGGGGCACCTAGCAATCAGCCCCAGCATTTT. Translating gives CASSVGAPSNQPQHF.

This clonotype was observed at least ten times. Here the CDR3 reads CASTVWPWDTGELFF. CDR3 DNA sequence: TGTGCCAGCACGGTATGGCCCTGGGACACCGGGGAGCTGTTTTTT. The gene calls are TRBV6-1 and TRBJ2-2; D not resolved. Germline loops: CDR1 MNHNS, CDR2 SASEGT. The CDR3 is made up of 15 amino acids. The ends were cut back, 7 bases at V and 3 bases at J, with 15 bases in the middle.

The V call is TRBV15, the J call TRBJ1-1; D call uncertain. Germline loops: CDR1 LNHNV, CDR2 YYDKDF (reference sequence). The CDR3 loop spans 12 amino acids. The V end was cut by 0 bases, the J end by 8 bases, with 7 bases between. The DNA for the CDR3 is TGTGCCACCAGCAGAGATAAAAGGGAAGCTTTCTTT. Its protein is CATSRDKREAFF.

This clonotype occurred a few times. This chain joins TRBV10-3 and TRBJ2-5, with TRBD2 matching 10 bases. Germline V gene sequence: CDR1 ENHRY, CDR2 SYGVKD. This CDR3 comprises 13 residues. The J segment lost 0 bases and the V segment lost 10 bases, leaving 2 bases of the junction unmatched. CDR3 in amino acids: CASSGRNQETQYF. The CDR3 DNA follows: TGTGCCAGTAGCGGGAGGAACCAAGAGACCCAGTACTTC.

This clonotype was found many times. The V and J genes are TRBV6-1 and TRBJ2-7; D gene unclear. This CDR3 spans 14 amino acids. Trimming left V 4 bases short and J 4 bases short, with 14 bases between. CDR1 is MNHNS and CDR2 is SASEGT in the germline V gene. CDR3 region: CASSVIISAYEQYF. CDR3 nucleotides: TGTGCCAGCAGTGTTATCATCTCGGCATACGAGCAGTACTTC.

This sequence joins TRBV2 and TRBJ1-1; 7 bases are a match to TRBD1. This CDR3 spans 20 amino acids. The V gene's germline CDR1 is SNHLY and CDR2 FYNNEI. J lost 0 bases, V lost 0 bases, and 16 bases had no gene match. In nucleotides, the CDR3 is TGTGCCAGCAGTGAAGCGCTTCGAGAACAGGGGTGGGATCTGAACACTGAAGCTTTCTTT. Its protein is CASSEALREQGWDLNTEAFF.

The chain recombines TRBV20-1 with TRBJ1-6, with TRBD1 identical over 10 bases. CDR1 is DFQATT and CDR2 is SNEGSKA in the germline V gene (reference sequence). With V trimmed by 2 bases and J by 8 bases, 6 bases remained unmatched. This CDR3 is built from 15 residues. CDR3 bases: TGCAGTGCTAGAAGGGCGACAGGGGGCGATTCACCCCTCCACTTT. This sequence encodes CSARRATGGDSPLHF.

This chain links TRBV9 with TRBJ2-7; a possible D gene is TRBD2 (5 bases). CDR1 SGDLS and CDR2 YYNGEE come from the germline V gene. Trimming cost V 7 bases and J 7 bases, with 18 bases left between them. The CDR3 loop spans 13 amino acids. CDR3 sequence (DNA): TGTGCCAGCTCCGACTACCTCCTAGGGGAGCAGTACTTC. Its protein product is CASSDYLLGEQYF.

The chain uses TRBV15 and TRBJ1-5, with 8 bases lining up with TRBD1. J lost 0 bases, V lost 3 bases, and 4 bases had no gene match. There are 16 residues in the CDR3. Germline values: CDR1 LNHNV, CDR2 YYDKDF (reference sequence). CDR3 loop: CATSRGQGASNQPQHF. The CDR3 DNA reads as TGTGCCACCAGCAGGGGGCAGGGGGCTAGCAATCAGCCCCAGCATTTT.

This clonotype was seen a few times. J is TRBJ1-1 and V is TRBV10-3, with TRBD1 as a possible D gene (5 bases). The germline V gene has CDR1 ENHRY and CDR2 SYGVKD. Trimming left V 4 bases short and J 6 bases short, with 12 bases between. This CDR3 contains 13 residues. The CDR3, as DNA: TGTGCCATCAGTGGGGGGGTGGCCTCTGAAGCTTTCTTT. It codes for CAISGGVASEAFF.

This clonotype was counted a few times. The rearrangement uses TRBV7-4 and TRBJ2-7; 7 bases line up with TRBD2. Germline V gives CDR1 SGHVT, CDR2 SQSDAQ. The J segment lost 5 bases and the V segment lost 3 bases, leaving 10 bases of the junction unmatched. The CDR3 spans 15 residues. CDR3 region: CASSLEAGASHEQYF. Here the CDR3 DNA reads TGTGCCAGCAGCTTGGAGGCGGGAGCTTCGCACGAGCAGTACTTC.

The table lists this clonotype with a few counts. This chain connects TRBV29-1 to TRBJ1-2, with 9 bases lining up with TRBD1. CDR1 SQVTM and CDR2 ANQGSEA come from the germline V gene. The CDR3 loop spans 11 amino acids. The V and J ends lost 4 bases and 7 bases, in that order; junction bases with no gene match: 1. The CDR3, as DNA: TGCAGCGTTGGACAGGGGGTTGGCTACACCTTC. It yields the protein CSVGQGVGYTF.

The chain links TRBV5-1 to TRBJ2-2, with 8 bases lining up with TRBD1. The CDR3 runs 14 residues. The J segment lost 5 bases and the V segment lost 4 bases, leaving 4 bases of the junction unmatched. Germline loops: CDR1 SGHRS, CDR2 YFSETQ. CDR3 amino acids: CASSMDRATGELFF. The CDR3 region has the DNA TGCGCCAGCAGCATGGACAGGGCAACCGGGGAGCTGTTTTTT.

This chain connects TRBV28 to TRBJ1-1, with 9 positions matching TRBD1. CDR1 is MDHEN and CDR2 is SYDVKM in the germline V gene. After removal of 2 bases from V and 4 bases from J, the junction contained 5 bases not matched to a gene. This CDR3 has 15 residues. The CDR3 DNA reads as TGTGCCAGCAGTTTACCGGGACAGGGTCGCACTGAAGCTTTCTTT. Encoded protein: CASSLPGQGRTEAFF. Together with reference TRBV28 and TRBJ1-1, the CDR3 gives the full variable domain: DVKVTQSSRYLVKRTGEKVFLECVQDMDHENMFWYRQDPGLGLRLIYFSYDVKMKEKGDIPEGYSVSREKKERFSLILESASTNQTSMYLCASSLPGQGRTEAFFGQGTRLTVV.

This chain uses TRBV13 with TRBJ2-7, with 10 nucleotides matching TRBD1. This CDR3 contains 14 residues. V lost 3 bases, J lost 3 bases, and 2 bases stayed unmatched. The germline V gene has CDR1 PRHDT and CDR2 FYEKMQ (reference sequence). DNA for the CDR3: TGTGCCAGCAGCTTCCGGACAGGGGGCTACGAGCAGTACTTC. This sequence encodes CASSFRTGGYEQYF.

The chain carries TRBV29-1 and TRBJ1-1, with D tentatively TRBD1 (5 bases). Germline V lookup: CDR1 SQVTM, CDR2 ANQGSEA. The CDR3 is 12 amino acids. With 4 bases removed from V and 6 bases from J, the gap between germline ends came to 12 bases. The CDR3 nucleotides read TGCAGCGTTGGGACAATTGGCCCTGAAGCTTTCTTT. This sequence encodes CSVGTIGPEAFF.

V usage is TRBV6-1 and J usage is TRBJ1-2; D is uncertain. This CDR3 is 13 amino acids long. Germline lookup yields CDR1 MNHNS and CDR2 SASEGT. The ends were cut back, 6 bases at V and 4 bases at J, with 12 bases in the middle. The CDR3: CASRAEAGYGYTF. DNA for the CDR3: TGTGCCAGCAGGGCAGAAGCGGGCTATGGCTACACCTTC.

Only a few counts were recorded for this clonotype. The chain carries TRBV11-2 and TRBJ2-7; D uncertain. Germline CDR1 SGHAT, CDR2 FQNNGV. Trimming removed 1 base at V and 6 bases at J, with 19 bases between. The CDR3 is made up of 16 amino acids. The CDR3 spells CASSLVLTTSSSEQYF. As DNA, the CDR3 is TGTGCCAGCAGCTTAGTACTAACCACCTCATCGTCCGAGCAGTACTTC.

The gene calls are TRBV9 and TRBJ2-1; 9 nucleotides line up with TRBD2. Germline V gene data show CDR1 as SGDLS and CDR2 as YYNGEE. This CDR3 spans 12 amino acids. The trim removed 3 bases at V and 9 bases at J, leaving 1 base unmatched. The CDR3 sequence: CASSGTSAEQFF. DNA of the CDR3: TGTGCCAGCAGCGGGACTAGCGCTGAGCAGTTCTTC.

This clonotype has at least ten counts. This chain connects TRBV28 to TRBJ1-2, with TRBD1 matching over 11 bases. The CDR3 loop spans 14 amino acids. V shed 5 bases, J shed 8 bases, and the junction held 7 bases outside the gene matches. Germline CDR1 and CDR2: MDHEN and SYDVKM. CDR3 nucleotides: TGTGCCAGCAGTGGAAGGACAGGGGGCGACGGCTACACCTTC. Its protein is CASSGRTGGDGYTF.